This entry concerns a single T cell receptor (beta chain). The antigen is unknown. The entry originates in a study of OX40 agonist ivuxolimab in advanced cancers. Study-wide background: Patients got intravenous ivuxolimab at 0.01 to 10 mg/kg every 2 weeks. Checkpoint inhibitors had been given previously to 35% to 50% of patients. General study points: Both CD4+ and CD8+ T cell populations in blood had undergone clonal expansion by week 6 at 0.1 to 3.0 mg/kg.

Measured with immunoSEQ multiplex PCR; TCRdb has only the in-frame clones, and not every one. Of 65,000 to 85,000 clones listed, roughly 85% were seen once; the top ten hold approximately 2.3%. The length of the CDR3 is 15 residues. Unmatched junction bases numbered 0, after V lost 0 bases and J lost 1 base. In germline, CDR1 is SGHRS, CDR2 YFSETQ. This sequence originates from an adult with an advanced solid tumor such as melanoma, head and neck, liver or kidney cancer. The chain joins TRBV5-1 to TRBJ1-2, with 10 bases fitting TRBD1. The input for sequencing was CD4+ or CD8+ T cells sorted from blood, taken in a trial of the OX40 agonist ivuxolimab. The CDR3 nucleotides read TGCGCCAGCAGCTTGGGGACAGGGGGTAACTATGGCTACACCTTC. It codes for CASSLGTGGNYGYTF.